This record concerns one T cell receptor beta chain sequence. Its specificity is unknown. The germline CDR1 and CDR2 sequences are MGHRA and YSYEKL. The CDR3 has 17 amino acids. J lost 10 bases, V lost 4 bases, and 18 bases had no gene match. This record belongs to a study of T cell responses to AZD1222 COVID-19 vaccine. In the study overall: Researchers grouped second doses given at about 4 or about 12 weeks into one pool. General observations from the study: Baseline seropositivity characterized only 5 or 6 AZD1222 recipients. Donors were mostly white British, more females; clonal diversity possibly underestimated. Spike as a whole was targeted by vaccine-associated CD4 TCRs, dominant at 160-218 and 743-854.

Clones were sequenced by immunoSEQ multiplex PCR, and TCRdb holds only the in-frame ones, with some missing. The table shows some 100,000 clones, with around 87% occurring only once. The receptor was derived from an adult in good health. The V and J genes are TRBV4-1 and TRBJ2-3; 9 bases agree with TRBD2. The source was peripheral blood, collected on day 0 of AZD1222 vaccination. The DNA of the CDR3 is TGCGCCAGCAGCCCCCCAGTGGGCGGGGGGGCCGGCCGTCCGCAGTATTTT. Translation: CASSPPVGGGAGRPQYF.